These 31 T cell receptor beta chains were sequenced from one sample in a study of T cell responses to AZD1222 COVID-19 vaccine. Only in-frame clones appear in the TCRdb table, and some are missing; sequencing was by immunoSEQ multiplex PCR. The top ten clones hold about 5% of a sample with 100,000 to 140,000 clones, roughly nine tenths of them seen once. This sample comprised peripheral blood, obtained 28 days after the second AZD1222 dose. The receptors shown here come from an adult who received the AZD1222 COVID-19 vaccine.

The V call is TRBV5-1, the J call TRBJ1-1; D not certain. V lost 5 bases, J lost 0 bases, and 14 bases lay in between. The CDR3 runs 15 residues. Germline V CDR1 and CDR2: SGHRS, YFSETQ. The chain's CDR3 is CASSSDQVLNTEAFF. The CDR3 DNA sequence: TGCGCCAGCAGTTCAGATCAGGTACTGAACACTGAAGCTTTCTTT.

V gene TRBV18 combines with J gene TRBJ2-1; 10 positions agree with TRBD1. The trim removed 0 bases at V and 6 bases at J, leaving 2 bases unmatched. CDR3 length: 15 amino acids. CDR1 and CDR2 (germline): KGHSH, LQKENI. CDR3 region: CASSPPGQGSNEQFF. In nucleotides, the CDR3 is TGTGCCAGCTCACCACCGGGACAGGGGTCCAATGAGCAGTTCTTC.

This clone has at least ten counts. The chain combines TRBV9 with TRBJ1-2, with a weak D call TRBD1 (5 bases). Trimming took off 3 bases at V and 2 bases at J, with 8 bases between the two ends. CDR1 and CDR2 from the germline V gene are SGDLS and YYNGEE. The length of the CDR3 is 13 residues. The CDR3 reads CASSADRNYGYTF. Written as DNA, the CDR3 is TGTGCCAGCAGCGCCGACAGAAACTATGGCTACACCTTC. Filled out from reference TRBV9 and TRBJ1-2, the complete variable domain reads DSGVTQTPKHLITATGQRVTLRCSPRSGDLSVYWYQQSLDQGLQFLIQYYNGEERAKGNILERFSAQQFPDLHSELNLSSLELGDSALYFCASSADRNYGYTFGSGTRLTVV.

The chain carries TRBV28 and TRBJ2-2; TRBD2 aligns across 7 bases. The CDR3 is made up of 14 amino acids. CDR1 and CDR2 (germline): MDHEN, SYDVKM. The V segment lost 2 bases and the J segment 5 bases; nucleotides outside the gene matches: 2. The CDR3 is CASSLPGGTGELFF. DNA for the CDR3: TGTGCCAGCAGTTTACCGGGGGGAACCGGGGAGCTGTTTTTT. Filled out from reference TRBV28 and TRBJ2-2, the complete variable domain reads DVKVTQSSRYLVKRTGEKVFLECVQDMDHENMFWYRQDPGLGLRLIYFSYDVKMKEKGDIPEGYSVSREKKERFSLILESASTNQTSMYLCASSLPGGTGELFFGEGSRLTVL.

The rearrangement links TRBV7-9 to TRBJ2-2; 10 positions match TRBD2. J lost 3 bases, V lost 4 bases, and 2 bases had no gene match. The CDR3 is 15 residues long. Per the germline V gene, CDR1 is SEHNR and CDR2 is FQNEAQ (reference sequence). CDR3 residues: CASSSSGGHTGELFF. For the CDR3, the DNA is TGTGCCAGCAGCTCTAGCGGGGGTCACACCGGGGAGCTGTTTTTT.

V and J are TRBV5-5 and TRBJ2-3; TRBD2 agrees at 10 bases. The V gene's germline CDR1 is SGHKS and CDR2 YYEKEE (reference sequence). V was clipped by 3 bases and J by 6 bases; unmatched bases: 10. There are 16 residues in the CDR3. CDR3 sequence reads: CASSSTSGYAHDTQYF. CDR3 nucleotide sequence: TGTGCCAGCAGCTCGACTAGCGGGTACGCACATGATACGCAGTATTTT.

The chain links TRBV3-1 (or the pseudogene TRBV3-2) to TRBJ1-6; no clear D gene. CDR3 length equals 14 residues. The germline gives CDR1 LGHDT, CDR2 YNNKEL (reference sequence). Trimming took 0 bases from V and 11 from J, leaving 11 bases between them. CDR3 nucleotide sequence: TGTGCCAGCAGCCAAGATGAGGGTAAGGCACCCCTCCACTTT. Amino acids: CASSQDEGKAPLHF.

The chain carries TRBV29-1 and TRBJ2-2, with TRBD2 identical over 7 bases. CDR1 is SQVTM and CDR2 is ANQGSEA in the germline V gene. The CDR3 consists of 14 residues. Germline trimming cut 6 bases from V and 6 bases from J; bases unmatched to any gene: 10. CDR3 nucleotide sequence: TGCAGCGTCGACGGGGGGTCGTTAGCCGGGGAGCTGTTTTTT. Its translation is CSVDGGSLAGELFF.

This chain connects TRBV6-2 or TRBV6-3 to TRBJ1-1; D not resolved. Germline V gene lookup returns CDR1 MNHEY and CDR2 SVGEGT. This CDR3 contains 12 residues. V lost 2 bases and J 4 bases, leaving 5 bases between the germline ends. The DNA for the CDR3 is TGTGCCAGCAGTTACCGGCCCACTGAAGCTTTCTTT. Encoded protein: CASSYRPTEAFF.

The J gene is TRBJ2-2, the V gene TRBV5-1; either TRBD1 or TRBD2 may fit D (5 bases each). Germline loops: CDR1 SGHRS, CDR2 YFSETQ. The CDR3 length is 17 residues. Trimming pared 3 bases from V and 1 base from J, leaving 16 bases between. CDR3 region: CASSSGLWGLNTGELFF. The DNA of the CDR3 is TGCGCCAGCAGCTCGGGTCTGTGGGGGTTGAACACCGGGGAGCTGTTTTTT.

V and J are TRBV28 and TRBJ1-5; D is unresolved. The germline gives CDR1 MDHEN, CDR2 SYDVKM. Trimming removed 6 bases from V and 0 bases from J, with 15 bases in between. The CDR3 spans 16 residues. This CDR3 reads CASSSRALYSNQPQHF. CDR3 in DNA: TGTGCCAGCAGCTCTCGGGCCCTATATAGCAATCAGCCCCAGCATTTT.

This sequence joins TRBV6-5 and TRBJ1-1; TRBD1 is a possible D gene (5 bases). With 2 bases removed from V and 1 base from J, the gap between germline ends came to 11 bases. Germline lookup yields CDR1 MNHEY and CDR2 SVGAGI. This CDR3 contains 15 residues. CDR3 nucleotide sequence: TGTGCCAGCAGTTACATGGGGGTTGCGAACACTGAAGCTTTCTTT. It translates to CASSYMGVANTEAFF.

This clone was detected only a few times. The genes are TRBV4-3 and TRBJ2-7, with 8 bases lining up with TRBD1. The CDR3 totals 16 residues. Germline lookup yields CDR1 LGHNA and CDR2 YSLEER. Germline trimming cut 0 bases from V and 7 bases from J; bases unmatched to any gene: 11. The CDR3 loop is CASSQDVWTGRIEQYF. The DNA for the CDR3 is TGCGCCAGCAGCCAAGATGTATGGACAGGGAGGATTGAGCAGTACTTC.

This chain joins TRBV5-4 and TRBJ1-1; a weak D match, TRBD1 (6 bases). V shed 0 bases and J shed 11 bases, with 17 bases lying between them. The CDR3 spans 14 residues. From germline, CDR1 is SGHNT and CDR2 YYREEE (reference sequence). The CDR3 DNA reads TGTGCCAGCAGCTTGGCGGGGGACAAGAAGGACGCTTTCTTT. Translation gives CASSLAGDKKDAFF.

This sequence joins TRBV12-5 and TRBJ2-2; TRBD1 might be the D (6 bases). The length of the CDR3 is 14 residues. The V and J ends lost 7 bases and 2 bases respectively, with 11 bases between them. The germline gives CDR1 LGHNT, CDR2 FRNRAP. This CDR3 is CASVPGTNTGELFF. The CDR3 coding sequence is TGTGCTAGTGTACCCGGGACAAACACCGGGGAGCTGTTTTTT.

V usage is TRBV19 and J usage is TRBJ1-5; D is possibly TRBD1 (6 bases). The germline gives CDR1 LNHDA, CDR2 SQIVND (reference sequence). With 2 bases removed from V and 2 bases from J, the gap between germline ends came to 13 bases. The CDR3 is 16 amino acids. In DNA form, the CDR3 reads TGTGCCAGTAGTATATCTGGGGGCTTAGGCAATCAGCCCCAGCATTTT. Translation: CASSISGGLGNQPQHF. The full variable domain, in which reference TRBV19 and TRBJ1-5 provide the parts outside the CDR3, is DGGITQSPKYLFRKEGQNVTLSCEQNLNHDAMYWYRQDPGQGLRLIYYSQIVNDFQKGDIAEGYSVSREKKESFPLTVTSAQKNPTAFYLCASSISGGLGNQPQHFGDGTRLSIL.

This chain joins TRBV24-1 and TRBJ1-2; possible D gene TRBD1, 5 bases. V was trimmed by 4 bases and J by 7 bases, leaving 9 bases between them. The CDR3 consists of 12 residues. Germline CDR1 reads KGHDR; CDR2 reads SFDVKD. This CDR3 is CATSEGGVGYTF. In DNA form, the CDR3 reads TGTGCCACCAGTGAGGGAGGGGTTGGCTACACCTTC.

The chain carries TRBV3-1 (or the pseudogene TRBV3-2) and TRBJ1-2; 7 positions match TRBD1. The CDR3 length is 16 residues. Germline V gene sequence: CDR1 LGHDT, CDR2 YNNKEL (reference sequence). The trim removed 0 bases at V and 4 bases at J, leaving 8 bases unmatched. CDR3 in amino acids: CASSQDLRGGFYGYTF. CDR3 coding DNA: TGTGCCAGCAGCCAAGATTTGAGAGGGGGCTTCTATGGCTACACCTTC.

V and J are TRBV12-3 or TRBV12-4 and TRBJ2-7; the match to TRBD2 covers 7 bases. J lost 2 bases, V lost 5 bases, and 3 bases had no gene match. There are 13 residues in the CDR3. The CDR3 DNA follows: TGTGCCAGCAGTCACGGACTAGCCTACGAGCAGTACTTC. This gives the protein CASSHGLAYEQYF.

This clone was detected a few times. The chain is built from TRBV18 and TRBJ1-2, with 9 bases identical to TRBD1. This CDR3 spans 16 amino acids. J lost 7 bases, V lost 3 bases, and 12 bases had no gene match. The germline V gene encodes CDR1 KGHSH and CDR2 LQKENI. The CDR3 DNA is TGTGCCAGCTCACCGGACAGGGGTGGGGATCTCTCTGGCTACACCTTC. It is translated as CASSPDRGGDLSGYTF.

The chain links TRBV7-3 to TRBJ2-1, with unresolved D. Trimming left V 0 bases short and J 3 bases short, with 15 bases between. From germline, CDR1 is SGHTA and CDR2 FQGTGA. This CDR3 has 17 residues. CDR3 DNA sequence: TGTGCCAGCAGCTTAACGCCCCCGGCCGCAGGCTACAATGAGCAGTTCTTC. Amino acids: CASSLTPPAAGYNEQFF.

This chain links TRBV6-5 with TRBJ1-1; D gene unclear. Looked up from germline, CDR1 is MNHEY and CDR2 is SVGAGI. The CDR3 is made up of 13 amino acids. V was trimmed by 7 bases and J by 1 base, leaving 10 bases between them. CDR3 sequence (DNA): TGTGCCAGCATGCTCGGTTGGAACACTGAAGCTTTCTTT. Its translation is CASMLGWNTEAFF.

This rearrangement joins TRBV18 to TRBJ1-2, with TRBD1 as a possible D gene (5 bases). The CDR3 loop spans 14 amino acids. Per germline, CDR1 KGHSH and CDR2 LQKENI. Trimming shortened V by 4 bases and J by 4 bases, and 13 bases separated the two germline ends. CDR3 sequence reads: CASSLGTDSYGYTF. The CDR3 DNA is TGTGCCAGCTCACTGGGGACCGATAGCTATGGCTACACCTTC.

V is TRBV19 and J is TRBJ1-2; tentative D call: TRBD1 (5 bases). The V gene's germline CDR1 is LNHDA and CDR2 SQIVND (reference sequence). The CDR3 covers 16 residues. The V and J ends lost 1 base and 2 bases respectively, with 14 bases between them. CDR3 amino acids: CASSIGPGTVNYGYTF. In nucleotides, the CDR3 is TGTGCCAGTAGTATAGGACCAGGGACGGTAAACTATGGCTACACCTTC. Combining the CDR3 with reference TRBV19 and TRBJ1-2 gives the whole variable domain DGGITQSPKYLFRKEGQNVTLSCEQNLNHDAMYWYRQDPGQGLRLIYYSQIVNDFQKGDIAEGYSVSREKKESFPLTVTSAQKNPTAFYLCASSIGPGTVNYGYTFGSGTRLTVV.

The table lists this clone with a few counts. The CDR3 DNA sequence: TGTGCCAGTAGTATAATTTTCTCGGGTGTCGCTAATGAAAAACTGTTTTTT. Encoded protein: CASSIIFSGVANEKLFF. This rearrangement joins TRBV19 to TRBJ1-4; no definite D call. The CDR3 is made up of 17 amino acids. Germline lookup yields CDR1 LNHDA and CDR2 SQIVND (reference sequence). Between the trimmed V and J ends, which lost 2 bases and 3 bases, there was a span of 16 bases.

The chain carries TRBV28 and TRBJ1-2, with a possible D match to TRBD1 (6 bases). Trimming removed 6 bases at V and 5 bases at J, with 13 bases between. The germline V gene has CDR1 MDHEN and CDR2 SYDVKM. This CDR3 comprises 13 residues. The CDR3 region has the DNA TGTGCCAGCAGGCCGGACAGAGAGTATGGCTACACCTTC. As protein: CASRPDREYGYTF.

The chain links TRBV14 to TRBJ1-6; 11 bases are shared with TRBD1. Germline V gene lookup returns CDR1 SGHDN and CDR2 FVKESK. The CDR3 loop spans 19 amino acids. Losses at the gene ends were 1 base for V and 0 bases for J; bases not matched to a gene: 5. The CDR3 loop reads CASSQGFGQGASYNSPLHF. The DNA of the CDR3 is TGTGCCAGCAGCCAAGGATTCGGACAGGGGGCCTCCTATAATTCACCCCTCCACTTT.

The CDR3 sequence is CASSHFALSSYNEQFF. The CDR3 DNA reads as TGTGCCAGCAGCCATTTTGCGCTTAGCTCCTACAATGAGCAGTTCTTC. This chain joins TRBV7-2 and TRBJ2-1; D not certain. V lost 5 bases and J 0 bases, leaving 14 bases between the germline ends. The CDR3 contains 16 residues. CDR1 SGHTA and CDR2 FQGNSA come from the germline V gene. The variable domain in full, with the rest retrieved from reference TRBV7-2 and TRBJ2-1, is GAGVSQSPSNKVTEKGKDVELRCDPISGHTALYWYRQSLGQGLEFLIYFQGNSAPDKSGLPSDRFSAERTGGSVSTLTIQRTQQEDSAVYLCASSHFALSSYNEQFFGPGTRLTVL.

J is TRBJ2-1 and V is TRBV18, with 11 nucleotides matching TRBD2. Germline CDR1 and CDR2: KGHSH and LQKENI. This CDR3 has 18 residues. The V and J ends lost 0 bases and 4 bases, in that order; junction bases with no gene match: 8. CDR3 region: CASSPPSGGARGYNEQFF. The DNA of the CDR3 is TGTGCCAGCTCACCACCTAGCGGGGGGGCAAGAGGTTACAATGAGCAGTTCTTC.

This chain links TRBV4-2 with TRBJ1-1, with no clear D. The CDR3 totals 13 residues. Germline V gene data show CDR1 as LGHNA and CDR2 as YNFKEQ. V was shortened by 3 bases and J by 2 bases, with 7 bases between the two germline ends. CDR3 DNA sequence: TGTGCCAGCAGCCAGGGTTATAACACTGAAGCTTTCTTT. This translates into CASSQGYNTEAFF.

The DNA for the CDR3 is TGTGCCTGGAACCCCGGGACGGATAATTCACCCCTCCACTTT. As protein: CAWNPGTDNSPLHF. This rearrangement joins TRBV30 to TRBJ1-6; perhaps TRBD1 as D (5 bases). CDR1 is GTSNPN and CDR2 is SVGIG in the germline V gene (reference sequence). V lost 4 bases and J 5 bases, leaving 12 bases between the germline ends. The CDR3 extends over 14 amino acids.